This TCR beta chain was sequenced during a study of blood T cells in healthy people across ages. Germline lookup yields CDR1 KGHDR and CDR2 SFDVKD. The CDR3 spans 15 residues. With respect to this clonotype: A read error may account for a junction end that differs from germline.

The second PCR ran roughly 6 to 11 cycles with a sample-barcoded 5' primer and J-beta primers. Using its own MiXCR run on the 5' RACE reads, TCRdb lists one record per CDR3 protein. The top ten clones hold 6.5% to 10% of a sample with some 1.4 million distinct CDR3 sequences, 42% of them seen once. Sequencing was performed on blood. The receptor was derived from a woman younger than 35 in good health. The chain combines TRBV24-1 with TRBJ2-1, with 9 positions matching TRBD1. In nucleotides, the CDR3 is TGTGCCGCCAGTGATAGGGACAGGGATGGGGATGAGCAGTTCTTC. Its protein product is CAASDRDRDGDEQFF.